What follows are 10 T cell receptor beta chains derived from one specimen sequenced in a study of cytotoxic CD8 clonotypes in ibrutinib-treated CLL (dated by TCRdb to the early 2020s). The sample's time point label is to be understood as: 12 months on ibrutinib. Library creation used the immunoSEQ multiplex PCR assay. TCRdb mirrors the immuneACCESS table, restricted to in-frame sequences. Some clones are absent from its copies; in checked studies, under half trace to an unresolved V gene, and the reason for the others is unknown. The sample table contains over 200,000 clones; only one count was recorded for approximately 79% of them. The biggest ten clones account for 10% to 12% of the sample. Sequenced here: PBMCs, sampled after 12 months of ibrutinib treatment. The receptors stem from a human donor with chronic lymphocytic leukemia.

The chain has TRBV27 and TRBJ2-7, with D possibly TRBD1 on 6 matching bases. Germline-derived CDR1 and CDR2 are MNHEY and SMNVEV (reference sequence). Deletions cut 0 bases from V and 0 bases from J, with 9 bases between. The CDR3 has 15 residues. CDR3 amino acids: CASSLSLDSSYEQYF. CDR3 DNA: TGTGCCAGCAGTTTATCGTTGGACAGCTCCTACGAGCAGTACTTC.

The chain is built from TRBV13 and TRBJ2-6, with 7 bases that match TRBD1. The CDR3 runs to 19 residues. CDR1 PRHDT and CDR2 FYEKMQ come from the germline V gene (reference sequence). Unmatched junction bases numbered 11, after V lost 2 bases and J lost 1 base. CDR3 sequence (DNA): TGTGCCAGCAGCTTACCCGTACAGGGGTTGAAGTCTGGGGCCAACGTCCTGACTTTC. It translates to CASSLPVQGLKSGANVLTF.

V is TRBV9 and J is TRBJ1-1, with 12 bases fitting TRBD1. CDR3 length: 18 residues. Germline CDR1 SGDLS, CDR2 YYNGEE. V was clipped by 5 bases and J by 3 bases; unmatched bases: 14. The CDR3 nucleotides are TGTGCCAGCAGTTCCCCTCCGGGACAGGGGGCTTGGGACACTGAAGCTTTCTTT. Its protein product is CASSSPPGQGAWDTEAFF.

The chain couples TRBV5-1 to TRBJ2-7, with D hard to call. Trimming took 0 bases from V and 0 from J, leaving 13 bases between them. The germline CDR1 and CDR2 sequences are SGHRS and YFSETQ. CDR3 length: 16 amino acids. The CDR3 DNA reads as TGCGCCAGCAGCTTGGAGCTCACGGCGGCCTCCTACGAGCAGTACTTC. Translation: CASSLELTAASYEQYF.

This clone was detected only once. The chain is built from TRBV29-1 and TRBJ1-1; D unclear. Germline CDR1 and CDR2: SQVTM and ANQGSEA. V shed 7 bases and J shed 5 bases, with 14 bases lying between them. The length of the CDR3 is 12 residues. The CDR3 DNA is TGCAGCGCCAGCCGGGGATTGACTGAAGCTTTCTTT. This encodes CSASRGLTEAFF.

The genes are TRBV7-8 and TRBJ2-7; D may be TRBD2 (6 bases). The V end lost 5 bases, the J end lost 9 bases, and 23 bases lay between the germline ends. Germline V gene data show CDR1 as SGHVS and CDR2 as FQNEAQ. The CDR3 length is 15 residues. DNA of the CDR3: TGTGCCAGCAGCCAGAGGCAGGAGGGTGGTGTGGGGCAGTACTTC. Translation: CASSQRQEGGVGQYF. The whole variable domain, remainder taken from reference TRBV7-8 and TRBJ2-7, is GAGVSQSPRYKVAKRGQDVALRCDPISGHVSLFWYQQALGQGPEFLTYFQNEAQLDKSGLPSDRFFAERPEGSVSTLKIQRTQQEDSAVYLCASSQRQEGGVGQYFGPGTRLTVT.

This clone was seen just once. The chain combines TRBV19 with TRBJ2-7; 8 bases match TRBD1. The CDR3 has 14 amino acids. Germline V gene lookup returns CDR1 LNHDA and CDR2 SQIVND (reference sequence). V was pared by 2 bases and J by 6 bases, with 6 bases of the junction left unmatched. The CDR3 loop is CASSIQGASSEQYF. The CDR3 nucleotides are TGTGCCAGTAGTATACAGGGGGCATCGTCCGAGCAGTACTTC.

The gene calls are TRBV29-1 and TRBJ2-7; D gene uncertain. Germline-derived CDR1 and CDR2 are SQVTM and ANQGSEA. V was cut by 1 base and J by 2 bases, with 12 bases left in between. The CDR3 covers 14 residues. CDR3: CSVEAEGFPYEQYF. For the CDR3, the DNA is TGCAGCGTTGAAGCGGAAGGGTTCCCCTACGAGCAGTACTTC.

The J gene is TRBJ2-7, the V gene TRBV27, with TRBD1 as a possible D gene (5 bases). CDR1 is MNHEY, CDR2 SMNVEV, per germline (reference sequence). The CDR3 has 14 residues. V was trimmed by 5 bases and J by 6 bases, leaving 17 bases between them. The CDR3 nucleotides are TGTGCCAGCAGTCGGACGACAGCCTCGCGCGAGCAGTACTTC. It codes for CASSRTTASREQYF.

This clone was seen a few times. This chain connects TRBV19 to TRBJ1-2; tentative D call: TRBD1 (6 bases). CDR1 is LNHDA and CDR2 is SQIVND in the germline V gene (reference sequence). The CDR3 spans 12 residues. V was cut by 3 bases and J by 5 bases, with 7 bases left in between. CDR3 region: CASSMGQYGYTF. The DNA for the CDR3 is TGTGCCAGTAGTATGGGACAATATGGCTACACCTTC.